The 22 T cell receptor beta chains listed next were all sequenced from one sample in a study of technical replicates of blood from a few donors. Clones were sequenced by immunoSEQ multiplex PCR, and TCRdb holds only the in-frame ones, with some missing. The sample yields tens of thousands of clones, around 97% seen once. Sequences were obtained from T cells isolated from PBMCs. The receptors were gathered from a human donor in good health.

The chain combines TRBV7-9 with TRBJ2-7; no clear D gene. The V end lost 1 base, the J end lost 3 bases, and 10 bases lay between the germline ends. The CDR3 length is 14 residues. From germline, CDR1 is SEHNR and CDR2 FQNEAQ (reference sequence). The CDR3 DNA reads TGTGCCAGCAGCTTAGGGGCAGCTTACTACGAGCAGTACTTC. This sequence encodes CASSLGAAYYEQYF. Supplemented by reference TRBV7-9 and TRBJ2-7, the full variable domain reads DTGVSQNPRHKITKRGQNVTFRCDPISEHNRLYWYRQTLGQGPEFLTYFQNEAQLEKSRLLSDRFSAERPKGSFSTLEIQRTEQGDSAMYLCASSLGAAYYEQYFGPGTRLTVT.

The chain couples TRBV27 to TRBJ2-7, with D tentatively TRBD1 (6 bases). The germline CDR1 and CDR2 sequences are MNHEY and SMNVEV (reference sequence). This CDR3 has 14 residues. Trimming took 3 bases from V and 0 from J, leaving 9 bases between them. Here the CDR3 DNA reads TGTGCCAGCAGTTTGAAGGACAGCTCCTACGAGCAGTACTTC. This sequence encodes CASSLKDSSYEQYF.

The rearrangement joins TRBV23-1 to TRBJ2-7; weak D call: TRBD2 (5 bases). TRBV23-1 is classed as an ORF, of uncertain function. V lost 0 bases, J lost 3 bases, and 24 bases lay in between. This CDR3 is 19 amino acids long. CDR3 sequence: CASSQSPARGRPQFYEQYF. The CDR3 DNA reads TGCGCCAGCAGTCAATCCCCCGCTCGAGGGCGACCACAATTCTACGAGCAGTACTTC.

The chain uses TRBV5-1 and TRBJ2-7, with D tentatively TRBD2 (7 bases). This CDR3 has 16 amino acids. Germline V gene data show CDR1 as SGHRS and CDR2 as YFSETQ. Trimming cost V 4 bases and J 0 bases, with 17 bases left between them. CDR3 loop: CASSPGGGDLSYEQYF. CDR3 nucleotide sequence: TGCGCCAGCAGCCCGGGGGGCGGCGATCTCTCCTACGAGCAGTACTTC.

The DNA of the CDR3 is TGTGCCAGCAGCAGACAGGGCTTGGGTCACACAGATACGCAGTATTTT. It specifies CASSRQGLGHTDTQYF. The V gene is TRBV21-1, the J gene TRBJ2-3; the listed D gene, TRBD1, was not tested against the DNA. TRBV21-1 corresponds to a pseudogene. This CDR3 region has 16 residues.

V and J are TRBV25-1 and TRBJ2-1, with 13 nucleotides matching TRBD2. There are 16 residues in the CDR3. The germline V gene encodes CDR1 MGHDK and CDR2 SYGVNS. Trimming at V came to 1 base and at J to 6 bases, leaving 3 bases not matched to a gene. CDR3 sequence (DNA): TGTGCCAGCAGTGAATTTCGACTAGCGGGGGGCAATGAGCAGTTCTTC. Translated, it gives CASSEFRLAGGNEQFF.

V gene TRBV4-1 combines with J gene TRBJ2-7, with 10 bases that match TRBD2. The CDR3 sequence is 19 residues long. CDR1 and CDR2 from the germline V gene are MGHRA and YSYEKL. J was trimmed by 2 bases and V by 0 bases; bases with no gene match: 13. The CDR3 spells CASSQDSLAGLAGAYEQYF. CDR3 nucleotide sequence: TGCGCCAGCAGCCAAGATTCATTAGCTGGGCTAGCGGGAGCCTACGAGCAGTACTTC.

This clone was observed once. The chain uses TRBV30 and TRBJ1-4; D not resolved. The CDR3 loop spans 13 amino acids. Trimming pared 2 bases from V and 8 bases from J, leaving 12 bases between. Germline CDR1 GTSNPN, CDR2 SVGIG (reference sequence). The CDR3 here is CAWSWARGEKLFF. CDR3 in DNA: TGTGCCTGGAGTTGGGCCCGAGGGGAAAAACTGTTTTTT.

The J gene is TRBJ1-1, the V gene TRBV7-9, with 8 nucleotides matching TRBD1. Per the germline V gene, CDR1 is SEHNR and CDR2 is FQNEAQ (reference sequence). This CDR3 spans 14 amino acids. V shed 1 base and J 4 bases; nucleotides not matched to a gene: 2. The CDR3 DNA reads TGTGCCAGCAGCTTAGAACAGGGGGGCACTGAAGCTTTCTTT. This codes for CASSLEQGGTEAFF.

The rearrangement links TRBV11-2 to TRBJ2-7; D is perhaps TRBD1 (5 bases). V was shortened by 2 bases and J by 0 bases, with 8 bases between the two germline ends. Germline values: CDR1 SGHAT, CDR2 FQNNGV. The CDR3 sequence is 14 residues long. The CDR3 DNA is TGTGCCAGCAGCTTAACCGACAGCTCCTACGAGCAGTACTTC. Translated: CASSLTDSSYEQYF.

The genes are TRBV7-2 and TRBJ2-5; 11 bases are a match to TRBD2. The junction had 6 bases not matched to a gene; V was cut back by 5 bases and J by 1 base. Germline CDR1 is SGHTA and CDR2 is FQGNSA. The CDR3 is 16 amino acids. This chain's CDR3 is CASSPRLAGSQETQYF. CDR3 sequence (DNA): TGTGCCAGCAGCCCGCGACTAGCGGGATCCCAAGAGACCCAGTACTTC.

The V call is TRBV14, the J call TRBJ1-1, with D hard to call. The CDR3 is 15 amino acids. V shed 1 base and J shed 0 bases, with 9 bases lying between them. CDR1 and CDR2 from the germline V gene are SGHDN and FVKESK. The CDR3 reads CASSQVVGLNTEAFF. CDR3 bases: TGTGCCAGCAGCCAAGTTGTGGGCTTGAACACTGAAGCTTTCTTT.

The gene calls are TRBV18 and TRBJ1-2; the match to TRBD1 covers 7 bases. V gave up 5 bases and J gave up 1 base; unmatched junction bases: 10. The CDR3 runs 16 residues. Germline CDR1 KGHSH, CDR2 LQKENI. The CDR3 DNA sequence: TGTGCCAGCTCAATCCGACAGGGAGAGATTAACTATGGCTACACCTTC. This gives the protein CASSIRQGEINYGYTF. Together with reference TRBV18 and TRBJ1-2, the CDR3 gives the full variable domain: NAGVMQNPRHLVRRRGQEARLRCSPMKGHSHVYWYRQLPEEGLKFMVYLQKENIIDESGMPKERFSAEFPKEGPSILRIQQVVRGDSAAYFCASSIRQGEINYGYTFGSGTRLTVV.

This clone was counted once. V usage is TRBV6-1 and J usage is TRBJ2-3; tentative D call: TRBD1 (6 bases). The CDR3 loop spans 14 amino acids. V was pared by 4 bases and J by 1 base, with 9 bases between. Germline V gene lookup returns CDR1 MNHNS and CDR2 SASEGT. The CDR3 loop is CASSVKGGTDTQYF. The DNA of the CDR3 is TGTGCCAGCAGTGTAAAGGGGGGCACAGATACGCAGTATTTT.

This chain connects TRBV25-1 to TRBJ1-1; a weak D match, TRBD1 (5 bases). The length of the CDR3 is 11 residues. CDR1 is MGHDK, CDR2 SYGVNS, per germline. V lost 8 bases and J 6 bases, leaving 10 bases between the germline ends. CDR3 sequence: CASVTGSEAFF. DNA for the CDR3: TGTGCCAGCGTCACAGGCTCTGAAGCTTTCTTT.

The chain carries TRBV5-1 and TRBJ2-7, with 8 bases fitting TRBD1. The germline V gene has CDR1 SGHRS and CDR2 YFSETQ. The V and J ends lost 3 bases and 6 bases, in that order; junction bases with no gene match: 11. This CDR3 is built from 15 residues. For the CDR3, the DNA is TGCGCCAGCAGCTCGAAACCGGGACAGGACAGCGAGCAGTACTTC. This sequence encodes CASSSKPGQDSEQYF.

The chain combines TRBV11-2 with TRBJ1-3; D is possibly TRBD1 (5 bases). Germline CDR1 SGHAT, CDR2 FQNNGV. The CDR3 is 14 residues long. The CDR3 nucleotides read TGTGCATACGGAGGGGACCTTTCTGGAAACACCATATATTTT. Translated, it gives CAYGGDLSGNTIYF.

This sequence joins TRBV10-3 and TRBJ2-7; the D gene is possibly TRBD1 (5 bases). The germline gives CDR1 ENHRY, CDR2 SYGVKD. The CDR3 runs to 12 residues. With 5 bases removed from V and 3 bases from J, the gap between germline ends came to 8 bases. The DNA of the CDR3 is TGTGCCATCAGTAGACAGAACTACGAGCAGTACTTC. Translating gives CAISRQNYEQYF.

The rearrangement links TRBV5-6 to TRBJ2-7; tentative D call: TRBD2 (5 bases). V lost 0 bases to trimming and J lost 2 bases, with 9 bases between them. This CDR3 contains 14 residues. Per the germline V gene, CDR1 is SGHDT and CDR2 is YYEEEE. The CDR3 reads CASSLGYGAYEQYF. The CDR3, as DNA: TGTGCCAGCAGCTTGGGTTACGGGGCCTACGAGCAGTACTTC.

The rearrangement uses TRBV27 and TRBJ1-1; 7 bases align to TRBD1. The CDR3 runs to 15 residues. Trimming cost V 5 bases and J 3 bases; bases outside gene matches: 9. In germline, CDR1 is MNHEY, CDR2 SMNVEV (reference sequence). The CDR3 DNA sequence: TGTGCCAGCAGTCCTCGACAGGGCTGGGACACTGAAGCTTTCTTT. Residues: CASSPRQGWDTEAFF.

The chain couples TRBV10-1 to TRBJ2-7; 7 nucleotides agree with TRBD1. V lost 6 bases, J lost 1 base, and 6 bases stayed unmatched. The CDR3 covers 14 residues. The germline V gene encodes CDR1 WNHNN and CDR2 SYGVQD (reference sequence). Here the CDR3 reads CASSSGQHSYEQYF. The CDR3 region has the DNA TGCGCCAGCAGCTCGGGACAGCATTCCTACGAGCAGTACTTC.

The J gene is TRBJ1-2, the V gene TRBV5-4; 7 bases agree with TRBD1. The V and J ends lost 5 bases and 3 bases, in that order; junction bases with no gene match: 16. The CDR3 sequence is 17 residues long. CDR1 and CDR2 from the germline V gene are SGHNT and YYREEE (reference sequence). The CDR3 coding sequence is TGTGCCAGCAGTCGGCCAAATCGACAGGGCGCGGACTATGGCTACACCTTC. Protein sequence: CASSRPNRQGADYGYTF.